The clone carrying this TCR beta chain has only a few counts. The CDR3 length is 15 residues. The germline V gene has CDR1 SGHRS and CDR2 YFSETQ. Deletions cut 5 bases from V and 6 bases from J, with 19 bases between. The data belong to a study of cytomegalovirus exposure and HLA in healthy donors. The study ran its PCR with 60 Vbeta and 13 Jbeta primers. Repertoires were generated with immunoSEQ multiplex PCR, while TCRdb's copy carries only in-frame clones and drops some. Among about 140,000 clones listed, around four fifths were seen once. Sample: PBMCs. The V gene is TRBV5-1, the J gene TRBJ2-3, with D maybe TRBD2 (6 bases). This sequence originates from a woman aged 40 to 50 in good health and CMV-seronegative. The CDR3 loop reads CASRPTEGLTDTQYF. CDR3 DNA: TGCGCCAGCAGACCGACGGAGGGCCTTACGGATACGCAGTATTTT. The full variable domain, rest sourced from reference TRBV5-1 and TRBJ2-3, is KAGVTQTPRYLIKTRGQQVTLSCSPISGHRSVSWYQQTPGQGLQFLFEYFSETQRNKGNFPGRFSGRQFSNSRSEMNVSTLELGDSALYLCASRPTEGLTDTQYFGPGTRLTVL.